This section outlines one T cell receptor beta chain sequence together with its context. Its antigen is currently not known. No qualities accompany the bases; no much larger clone lies one base away. This entry belongs to a study of cytomegalovirus exposure and HLA in healthy donors (dated by TCRdb to the late 2010s). Context from the whole study: According to an earlier analysis of 587 of the donors, some 170 million T cells yielded roughly 110 million unique TCR beta sequences and about 280 Gb of sequence data. An early release covering roughly 580 HLA-typed donors comprised approximately 300 gigabases of sequencing data and roughly 86 million unique TCR sequences. Among the roughly 390 genotyped donors, around 81% belonged to the genetic ancestry cluster associated with self-reported Caucasian donors. The study aimed to test whether cataloging public T cell receptors could reveal signatures of past pathogen exposure. Using immunosequencing, the study profiled T cell repertoires from 640 or so subjects and related those repertoires to cytomegalovirus serostatus. A separate validation cohort of over a hundred different subjects was used in addition to the roughly 700-subject first cohort. The study combined high-throughput TCR immunosequencing, statistical association of individual TCRs with disease status, and machine learning to predict cytomegalovirus infection status. In a later analysis, previously published TCR beta repertoires from fewer than 750 donors were re-analyzed and high-resolution HLA genotyping was added so that TCR occurrence patterns could be studied. Rather than using new phenotypic data, the later analysis identified candidate immune exposures from TCR beta sequences and from how often those sequences occurred across donors. To decide whether each TCR beta V gene segment behaved as functional or pseudogenic, an earlier analysis of some 570 of the donors relied on high-throughput TCR beta sequencing. Donor age, sex, ethnicity and CMV serostatus were collected together with the repertoire data. A later genetic analysis took genome-wide SNP genotypes for about 65% of the 666 donors and used that subset as a discovery cohort. All discovery cohort repertoires had been generated using a single sequencing platform. HLA typing covered class I and class II loci at four-digit resolution. The number of typed donors differed by locus: roughly 620-640 for A, B, C, DRB1 and DQB1; some 540 for DQA1; approximately 600 for DPA1; and 400 to 480 for DPB1. Roughly five DR-DQ haplotypes were handled as single units for association and clustering because linkage in the cohort was strong. On average, roughly 250,000 unique TCR beta nucleotide sequences were sequenced per donor among some 420 genotyped donors of the cohort, with roughly 18% of those sequences being non-productive.

The cohort was made up of approximately 670 healthy bone marrow donors. Cohort members were all nominally healthy when sampled, although unrecorded immune exposures were likely present. The donor tested CMV seronegative, placing the donor among the 300 to 400 seronegative members of the cohort. Each donor provided a peripheral blood sample, and peripheral blood mononuclear cells were used for TCR beta sequencing. Genomic DNA was extracted from the blood cell samples with the Qiagen DNeasy Blood Extraction Kit. What the research found in general, with its limitations: A further reported finding was that TCR beta sequences accurately predicted the HLA-A and HLA-B alleles for most subjects in the first cohort. Only TCR beta chains were sequenced in this cohort, and the absence of alpha or paired-chain data limited detectable features. When HLA alleles, especially DR and DQ, strongly co-occurred, TCR associations were difficult to assign to individual alleles. In a later analysis, HLA-associated TCR beta chains were found to be more clonally expanded and to have lower generation probabilities than equally common non-associated chains. Seventeen rarely observed V segments, including chromosome 9 orphons, were excluded from the earlier analysis of several hundred of the donors because counts were too low. Correlated functional status among segregating V segments might be attributable to linkage disequilibrium, but an unknown experimental factor could not be ruled out. In vitro tests confirmed that a few of the cytomegalovirus-associated TCR beta chains recognize cytomegalovirus antigens. Because some donors lacked HLA typing at each locus, the association tests relied only on the typed subset. According to the authors, the approach could potentially be generalized to other disease states and immunological phenotypes. In a later analysis, the rate of TCR association differed among HLA loci, with DRB1 alleles having the most associated TCRs and HLA-C alleles having the fewest. A cluster of highly shared sequence variants was judged likely to represent a technical artifact of the sequencing pipeline. The classifier was reported to diagnose cytomegalovirus status with high specificity and sensitivity in both the original cohort and the validation cohort. In a later analysis, most CMV-associated TCR beta chains were found to appear HLA-restricted, with HLA associations seemingly driven largely by CMV exposure. In a later genetic analysis, a missense DCLRE1C variant was associated with V-gene and J-gene trimming of TCR beta chains, and the association was replicated in an independent cohort. In the study, approximately 160 TCR beta chains were listed as associated with cytomegalovirus. Most TCR sequences were observed very rarely across donors, whereas some public TCRs were present in many individuals. Roughly uniform sequencing depth across donors was assumed in presence/absence analyses, although this assumption may not hold. A later genetic analysis reported fewer N-insertions in productive TCRs among donors in an Asian-associated ancestry cluster than the 666-donor mean. Several of the top co-occurrence clusters appeared to be linked to parvovirus B19, influenza, CMV and Epstein-Barr virus, according to a later analysis. Specific HLA alleles were associated with 18,000 or so TCR beta sequences at a false discovery rate of 0.05 in a later analysis. The only immune exposure information available for the cohort was CMV serostatus. In an earlier analysis of 587 of the donors, most TCR beta V segments were observed in productive rearrangements about 87% or about 30% of the time, broadly matching IMGT annotations.

The library was generated by the immunoSEQ multiplex PCR assay. A mixture of 60 forward primers for TCR Vbeta segments and 13 reverse primers for TCR Jbeta segments was used in the multiplex PCR. A multiplex PCR assay on genomic DNA amplified the CDR3 region of rearranged TCR beta genes. Amplified TCR beta libraries were sequenced as 87-base-pair reads on the Illumina HiSeq System. For the original study's pipeline: Across the 670 or so repertoires, a later analysis counted 60 million to 90 million unique TCR beta chains, some 11 million of which were shared by at least two donors. A nearest-neighbor algorithm error-corrected the raw reads and collapsed the reads into unique sequences, merging closely related sequences to remove PCR and sequencing errors. CDR3 sequences were aligned to IMGT reference sequences to assign V, D and J gene segments. For a sequence to be retained, at least a six-nucleotide match to both a V gene segment and a J gene segment was required. Rearrangements were called productive when the CDR3 lacked stop codons and stayed in frame with V and J; all others were non-productive. CDR3 was defined according to IMGT convention as the region running from the second conserved V-encoded cysteine to the conserved J-encoded phenylalanine. The earlier analysis of some 550 of the donors excluded any sequence lacking an unambiguous match to a single V gene segment. An earlier analysis of 500 to 600 of the donors classified V segments as functional when productive rearrangements were above 56.7% and as segregating when the standard deviation between donors was above 5%. A statistical classification framework was built to diagnose cytomegalovirus status from the catalog of TCR beta chain sequences. A later analysis assigned V and J genes by comparing TCR nucleotide sequences with IMGT/GENE-DB human TR gene sequences. Using the TCRdist pipeline, a later analysis assigned CDR3 sequences along with most-parsimonious VDJ recombination scenarios. A later analysis defined each TCR beta chain by its CDR3 amino acid sequence plus V-gene family, and excluded reads lacking a unique V-gene family. A later analysis removed 550 to 650 highly shared, low-generation-probability nucleotide sequences to deal with suspected cross-contamination and a sequencing artifact. A later analysis calculated a clonal expansion index for each public chain from normalized within-repertoire ranks of inferred template counts. Generation probabilities in a later analysis came from a VDJ recombination model fitted to out-of-frame rearrangements, and those results were checked against IGoR. In a later analysis, hypergeometric tests were used to score TCR-TCR, TCR-HLA and TCR-CMV co-occurrence, with a repertoire-size bias correction applied to TCR pairs. False discovery rates were estimated in a later analysis by permuting HLA or CMV assignments 20 times. A later analysis grouped co-occurring TCRs with DBSCAN, adding TCRdist sequence similarity when clustering within HLA-allele-positive subsets. Repertoires with fewer than 30,000 or more than 120,000 public chains were left out of co-occurrence clustering, as were about 5 repertoires with anomalous nucleotide sharing. Held by TCRdb, this immuneACCESS table contains in-frame sequences only and omits some clones. Under half of the omission traces to an unresolved V gene where checked; the cause of the rest is unknown. D and trimming were read from the DNA, whereas the V and J calls and clone size are those reported in that table. This sample gives around 150,000 clones in total; approximately 77% of them show up just once. The ten biggest clones cover 2% to 2.5% of the sample.

The TCR comes from a young man in good health and CMV-seronegative. Sequencing input: PBMCs.

The CDR3 loop reads CASSRGRTGAGNEQFF. The DNA is as follows: TGTGCCAGCAGCCGGGGCCGGACAGGGGCTGGCAATGAGCAGTTCTTC. This chain joins TRBV4-2 to TRBJ2-1; TRBD1 agrees with 9 junctional bases. The germline V gene gives CDR1 as LGHNA and CDR2 as YNFKEQ. The junction shows trimming of 4 bases on V and 6 bases on J, and the gene matches do not reach 10 bases of it. From cysteine to phenylalanine, the CDR3 is 16 amino acids long. Only CDR3 DNA is held: 48 bases, read in frame from base 1.